Sequencing of this T cell receptor beta chain was carried out in a study of T cell changes during pregnancy in multiple sclerosis (dated by TCRdb to about 2019). About the study as a whole: The study looked at changes in the T cell repertoire across pregnancy in women with multiple sclerosis.

Comments on this clone: This receptor's antigen is unknown. No much larger clone exists at a distance of one base, and base qualities are not known.

Library construction relied on the immunoSEQ multiplex PCR assay. TCRdb limited this immuneACCESS table to in-frame rearrangements with V and J called. A share of clones is missing; checked studies link under half to unresolved V genes, and the rest is unexplained. The sample table contains tens of thousands of clones; only one count was recorded for less than 95% of them. Around 1.4% of the sample goes to the ten largest clones. CDR1 MNHEY and CDR2 SVGAGI were looked up in the germline V gene. The germline ends are 14 bases apart after V is trimmed by 0 bases and J by 6 bases. Inclusive of the bounding cysteine and phenylalanine, the CDR3 is 16 residues long. Just CDR3 DNA is preserved here, 48 bases in frame from base 1.

Sequenced material: peripheral blood, taken in the third trimester of pregnancy. The origin of this receptor is a female donor with multiple sclerosis, enrolled in a pregnancy study. The chain couples TRBV6-5 to TRBJ2-2, and the D gene may be TRBD1, 5 bases matching. The CDR3 in this case is CASSYSMAGPSGELFF. The DNA is TGTGCCAGCAGTTACTCGATGGCAGGGCCGTCCGGGGAGCTGTTTTTT.